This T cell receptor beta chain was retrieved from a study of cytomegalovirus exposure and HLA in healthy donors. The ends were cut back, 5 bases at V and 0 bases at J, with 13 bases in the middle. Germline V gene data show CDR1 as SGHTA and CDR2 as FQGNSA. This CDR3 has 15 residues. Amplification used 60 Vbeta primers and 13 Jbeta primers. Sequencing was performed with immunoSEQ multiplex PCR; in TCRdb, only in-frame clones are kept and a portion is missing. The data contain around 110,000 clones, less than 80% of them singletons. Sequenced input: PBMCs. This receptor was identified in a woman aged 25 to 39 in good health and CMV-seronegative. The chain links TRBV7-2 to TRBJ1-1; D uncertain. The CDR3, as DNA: TGTGCCAGCAGCCGCGGCAGTATACTGAACACTGAAGCTTTCTTT. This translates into CASSRGSILNTEAFF.